Below are 13 T cell receptor beta chains sequenced from a single sample in a study of blood T cell repertoires in COVID-19. Some clones are missing from TCRdb's copy, which holds only in-frame ones; the method was immunoSEQ multiplex PCR. The table lists approximately 180,000 clones, about 85% of them singletons. Sequences were obtained from peripheral blood. The source is a person between 70 and 80 years old with COVID-19, enrolled during active disease.

This clone was seen once. This chain uses TRBV20-1 with TRBJ2-5; D remains unclear. V was pared by 7 bases and J by 5 bases, with 8 bases between. The CDR3 extends over 10 amino acids. Germline loops: CDR1 DFQATT, CDR2 SNEGSKA (reference sequence). CDR3 amino acids: CSVTEETQYF. The CDR3 DNA follows: TGCAGTGTAACGGAGGAGACCCAGTACTTC.

V is TRBV29-1 and J is TRBJ2-1; 9 bases are shared with TRBD2. The CDR3 covers 15 residues. CDR1 is SQVTM, CDR2 ANQGSEA, per germline. V shed 7 bases and J 5 bases; nucleotides not matched to a gene: 12. The CDR3 bases are TGCAGCGCCGCCTGGTGGCGGGGGGGTAACAATGAGCAGTTCTTC. Amino acids: CSAAWWRGGNNEQFF.

The genes are TRBV7-3 and TRBJ2-3; tentative D call: TRBD2 (5 bases). Germline V gene sequence: CDR1 SGHTA, CDR2 FQGTGA. Trimming removed 2 bases at V and 5 bases at J, with 14 bases between. CDR3 length equals 15 residues. The CDR3 DNA reads TGTGCCAGCAGCTTAGTGGGAGTTGCGGTAGATACGCAGTATTTT. Translation gives CASSLVGVAVDTQYF.

The chain has TRBV5-5 and TRBJ1-1; 7 bases align to TRBD1. The CDR3 spans 13 residues. Looked up from germline, CDR1 is SGHKS and CDR2 is YYEKEE (reference sequence). With 0 bases clipped from V and 10 bases from J, the junction kept 6 bases outside the gene matches. The DNA for the CDR3 is TGTGCCAGCAGCTTGGGAGGACAGGACCGAGCTTTCTTT. This gives the protein CASSLGGQDRAFF.

The V gene is TRBV5-3, the J gene TRBJ1-4, with D tentatively TRBD1 (6 bases). TRBV5-3 belongs to the ORF category, with a function that is uncertain. CDR3 length: 14 residues. Between the trimmed V and J ends, which lost 4 bases and 6 bases, there was a span of 13 bases. The CDR3 loop is CARSPDRRHEKLFF. The CDR3 nucleotides read TGTGCCAGAAGCCCCGACAGGCGGCATGAAAAACTGTTTTTT.

The V call is TRBV6-4, the J call TRBJ2-5; D ambiguous. This CDR3 is built from 15 residues. Germline assignment: CDR1 MRHNA and CDR2 SNTAGT. V was cut by 0 bases and J by 5 bases, with 13 bases left in between. CDR3 DNA: TGTGCCAGCAGTGACTCGAATAGCCTGCGGGAGACCCAGTACTTC. It codes for CASSDSNSLRETQYF.

The CDR3 DNA reads as TGTGCCAGCAGCCAAGGACAGGTCGCCTACGAGCAGTACTTC. It codes for CASSQGQVAYEQYF. The genes are TRBV3-1 (or the pseudogene TRBV3-2) and TRBJ2-7; D is perhaps TRBD1 (6 bases). CDR3 length: 14 residues. The germline V and J ends were trimmed by 1 base and 2 bases, with 9 bases remaining between them. The V gene's germline CDR1 is LGHDT and CDR2 YNNKEL (reference sequence).

This clone was counted a few times. The chain carries TRBV2 and TRBJ2-7, with D perhaps matching TRBD2 (6 bases). The CDR3 is 14 residues long. In germline, CDR1 is SNHLY, CDR2 FYNNEI. V was trimmed by 3 bases and J by 7 bases, leaving 16 bases between them. DNA of the CDR3: TGTGCCAGCAGTGAGCGACTAGTTTCCGTAGAGCAGTACTTC. This sequence encodes CASSERLVSVEQYF.

Of note for this clone: This specimen includes other DNA sequences encoding the same CDR3. The gene calls are TRBV5-1 and TRBJ1-2; unclear D gene. CDR1 and CDR2 from the germline V gene are SGHRS and YFSETQ. The germline V and J ends were trimmed by 0 bases and 5 bases, with 8 bases remaining between them. This CDR3 has 13 residues. The CDR3 region has the DNA TGCGCCAGCAGCTTGGACGGTTCTTATGGCTACACCTTC. Translating gives CASSLDGSYGYTF.

The chain recombines TRBV5-4 with TRBJ1-1, with 10 bases lining up with TRBD1. The ends lost 3 bases at V and 5 bases at J; junction bases unmatched: 4. CDR3 length equals 14 residues. In germline, CDR1 is SGHNT, CDR2 YYREEE (reference sequence). CDR3 protein: CASSSRQGATEAFF. CDR3 in DNA: TGTGCCAGCAGCTCAAGACAGGGGGCGACTGAAGCTTTCTTT.

Here the CDR3 reads CASSAYGTGTIILLRPHSPLHF. DNA for the CDR3: TGCGCCAGCAGTGCGTACGGGACAGGGACTATCATCCTCCTACGGCCACATTCACCCCTCCACTTT. This chain links TRBV10-1 with TRBJ1-6; 9 bases map to TRBD1. The CDR3 consists of 22 residues. Germline CDR1 is WNHNN and CDR2 is SYGVQD (reference sequence). J was trimmed by 8 bases and V by 4 bases; bases with no gene match: 27.

Worth noting for this clone: Other DNA sequences in this sample translate to the same CDR3. The chain links TRBV28 to TRBJ1-4; tentative D call: TRBD1 (5 bases). CDR3 length equals 13 residues. V lost 7 bases to trimming and J lost 5 bases, with 11 bases between them. Germline CDR1 reads MDHEN; CDR2 reads SYDVKM. CDR3 sequence (DNA): TGTGCCAGCACCCAGACAGAGAATGAAAAACTGTTTTTT. Translating gives CASTQTENEKLFF.

This chain connects TRBV19 to TRBJ2-2; tentative D call: TRBD1 (5 bases). V lost 1 base, J lost 7 bases, and 13 bases lay in between. The V gene's germline CDR1 is LNHDA and CDR2 SQIVND (reference sequence). The CDR3 is 15 amino acids. This chain's CDR3 is CASSIGQGWGGELFF. In DNA, the CDR3 is TGTGCCAGTAGTATAGGTCAGGGTTGGGGCGGGGAGCTGTTTTTT. Combining the CDR3 with reference TRBV19 and TRBJ2-2 gives the whole variable domain DGGITQSPKYLFRKEGQNVTLSCEQNLNHDAMYWYRQDPGQGLRLIYYSQIVNDFQKGDIAEGYSVSREKKESFPLTVTSAQKNPTAFYLCASSIGQGWGGELFFGEGSRLTVL.